What follows describes a single T cell receptor beta chain. The record originates from a study of neoadjuvant anti-PD-1 for oral cavity cancer. Blood cells were analyzed directly, without culture or expansion. The ends were cut back, 4 bases at V and 0 bases at J, with 14 bases in the middle. There are 16 residues in the CDR3. The germline gives CDR1 SGHNT, CDR2 YYREEE (reference sequence). Profiled with immunoSEQ multiplex PCR; TCRdb holds only in-frame clones, not every one. The sample includes more than 13,000 clones, about 73% of them seen just once. The sample was PBMCs, taken before nivolumab (anti-PD-1) treatment. This clonotype was obtained from a person between 40 and 80 years old with oral cavity squamous cell carcinoma. The chain is built from TRBV5-4 and TRBJ2-1, with D perhaps TRBD2 (5 bases). CDR3 DNA sequence: TGTGCCAGCAGCCTGAAGCAGCGGAGCTCCTACAATGAGCAGTTCTTC. Translated: CASSLKQRSSYNEQFF.